The 15 T cell receptor beta chains given below trace back to one sample, sequenced in a study of CD8 T cells in Susac syndrome. Reverse transcription of roughly 0.45 to 1 ug RNA used random hexamers. TCRdb independently ran MiXCR on the immunoSEQ multiplex PCR reads; one entry per CDR3 protein. Counted here are under 200,000 distinct CDR3 sequences, 93% occurring once; the ten biggest clones make up 0.1% to 0.12%. Sequenced input: CD4+ T cells from PBMCs. Every receptor here comes from a human donor in good health.

This chain connects TRBV4-1 to TRBJ2-3; TRBD2 matches at 10 bases. This CDR3 has 16 amino acids. The germline V gene encodes CDR1 MGHRA and CDR2 YSYEKL. Trimming cost V 0 bases and J 1 base; bases outside gene matches: 1. The DNA of the CDR3 is TGCGCCAGCAGCCAAGAAACTAGCGGGGGCACAGATACGCAGTATTTT. The encoded protein is CASSQETSGGTDTQYF.

This chain joins TRBV6-1 and TRBJ2-3, with TRBD2 matching over 11 bases. This CDR3 comprises 16 residues. From germline, CDR1 is MNHNS and CDR2 SASEGT. The J segment lost 5 bases and the V segment lost 6 bases, leaving 10 bases of the junction unmatched. The CDR3: CASSPASGGPGDTQYF. The CDR3 nucleotides are TGTGCCAGCAGCCCCGCTAGCGGGGGGCCGGGAGATACGCAGTATTTT.

The chain couples TRBV20-1 to TRBJ1-2; tentatively, D is TRBD1 (5 bases). Per the germline V gene, CDR1 is DFQATT and CDR2 is SNEGSKA (reference sequence). Trimming pared 5 bases from V and 4 bases from J, leaving 14 bases between. The CDR3 has 13 amino acids. CDR3 DNA sequence: TGCAGTGCTGCAATCGGGACGGTCTATGGCTACACCTTC. It is translated as CSAAIGTVYGYTF.

This rearrangement joins TRBV14 to TRBJ2-2, with D unresolved. The ends were cut back, 1 base at V and 7 bases at J, with 7 bases in the middle. Germline V gene lookup returns CDR1 SGHDN and CDR2 FVKESK. CDR3 length: 13 amino acids. The CDR3 DNA reads TGTGCCAGCAGCCAAGCGGTCGGCGGGGAGCTGTTTTTT. It encodes CASSQAVGGELFF.

The chain carries TRBV6-1 and TRBJ1-2; tentative D call: TRBD1 (5 bases). Germline CDR1 reads MNHNS; CDR2 reads SASEGT. Trimming left V 0 bases short and J 4 bases short, with 6 bases between. This CDR3 is built from 13 residues. In DNA form, the CDR3 reads TGTGCCAGCAGTGAAGCGGGGACCTATGGCTACACCTTC. Translating it yields CASSEAGTYGYTF.

The V call is TRBV6-6, the J call TRBJ2-1; D ambiguous. V lost 7 bases to trimming and J lost 10 bases, with 11 bases between them. The CDR3 totals 11 residues. Germline V lookup: CDR1 MNHNY, CDR2 SVGAGI (reference sequence). CDR3 sequence (DNA): TGTGCCAGCATTCATATCGGGGAGCAGTTCTTC. Translated: CASIHIGEQFF.

This clonotype was observed once. The genes are TRBV27 and TRBJ1-1; TRBD1 might be the D (6 bases). CDR1 and CDR2 from the germline V gene are MNHEY and SMNVEV (reference sequence). The CDR3 totals 14 residues. V shed 7 bases and J shed 0 bases, with 12 bases lying between them. The CDR3, as DNA: TGTGCCAGCAAGGGGGGAATAGTGAACACTGAAGCTTTCTTT. This sequence encodes CASKGGIVNTEAFF.

The table lists this clonotype with a count of one. The chain links TRBV12-3 or TRBV12-4 to TRBJ1-6; 7 bases are shared with TRBD1. The CDR3 is made up of 14 amino acids. Germline trimming cut 5 bases from V and 7 bases from J; bases unmatched to any gene: 5. CDR3 amino acids: CASSIRDRNSPLHF. The CDR3 region has the DNA TGTGCCAGCAGTATCCGGGACAGAAATTCACCCCTCCACTTT.

The genes are TRBV9 and TRBJ2-5; 10 nucleotides line up with TRBD1. This CDR3 is 15 amino acids long. Germline V gene lookup returns CDR1 SGDLS and CDR2 YYNGEE. Trimming took 3 bases from V and 5 from J; bases not matched to a gene: 7. The chain's CDR3 is CASSAGQGREETQYF. The CDR3 region has the DNA TGTGCCAGCAGCGCGGGACAGGGGAGGGAGGAGACCCAGTACTTC.

This clonotype was observed a single time. This chain connects TRBV12-3 or TRBV12-4 to TRBJ2-1; 7 nucleotides line up with TRBD2. V lost 7 bases, J lost 8 bases, and 11 bases stayed unmatched. CDR3 length: 14 residues. DNA of the CDR3: TGTGCCAGCACTGCGGACCAGGGAGGGGATGAGCAGTTCTTC. It encodes CASTADQGGDEQFF.

This chain uses TRBV20-1 with TRBJ2-3; 8 positions match TRBD1. The CDR3 is made up of 14 amino acids. Per the germline V gene, CDR1 is DFQATT and CDR2 is SNEGSKA (reference sequence). Unmatched junction bases numbered 9, after V lost 6 bases and J lost 4 bases. The CDR3 DNA sequence: TGCAGTGCCCCCGGCAGGGGGCAAGCAGATACGCAGTATTTT. Amino acid sequence: CSAPGRGQADTQYF.

The V gene is TRBV7-2, the J gene TRBJ2-4, with D perhaps given as TRBD1 or TRBD2 (6 bases each). The CDR3 sequence is 13 residues long. Deletions cut 3 bases from V and 8 bases from J, with 11 bases between. Germline CDR1 is SGHTA and CDR2 is FQGNSA. The CDR3: CASSFRGVDIQYF. CDR3 bases: TGTGCCAGCAGCTTTAGGGGGGTGGACATTCAGTACTTC. Drawing the rest from reference TRBV7-2 and TRBJ2-4, the complete variable domain is GAGVSQSPSNKVTEKGKDVELRCDPISGHTALYWYRQSLGQGLEFLIYFQGNSAPDKSGLPSDRFSAERTGGSVSTLTIQRTQQEDSAVYLCASSFRGVDIQYFGAGTRLSVL.

The chain combines TRBV30 with TRBJ2-7; TRBD1 agrees at 10 bases. This CDR3 comprises 14 residues. With V trimmed by 2 bases and J by 5 bases, 6 bases remained unmatched. Per germline, CDR1 GTSNPN and CDR2 SVGIG (reference sequence). The CDR3 reads CAWSIGQGGDEQYF. In DNA, the CDR3 is TGTGCCTGGAGTATAGGACAGGGGGGGGACGAGCAGTACTTC.

This chain joins TRBV27 and TRBJ1-1; D not certain. CDR1 is MNHEY and CDR2 is SMNVEV in the germline V gene (reference sequence). The CDR3 loop spans 11 amino acids. Deletions cut 8 bases from V and 6 bases from J, with 10 bases between. This CDR3 reads CASVRRAEAFF. CDR3 DNA sequence: TGTGCCAGCGTCCGAAGGGCTGAAGCTTTCTTT.

This sequence joins TRBV27 and TRBJ1-2, with 8 bases matching TRBD1. V gave up 5 bases and J gave up 2 bases; unmatched junction bases: 7. The germline V gene encodes CDR1 MNHEY and CDR2 SMNVEV (reference sequence). The CDR3 totals 15 residues. The CDR3: CASSLSRQGNYGYTF. The CDR3 DNA sequence: TGTGCCAGCAGTCTCTCTCGACAGGGGAACTATGGCTACACCTTC.